A single sample is the source of the 6 T cell receptor beta chains below, sequenced in a study of beta chain features in type 1 diabetes. No antigen has been assigned to these receptors. Points from the study as a whole: TCRB CDR3s from Type 1 diabetes patients were moderately but significantly shorter in all four CD4+ subsets.

What was sequenced were expressed TCRB transcripts, since all of the isolated RNA had been reverse transcribed. Sequenced by immunoSEQ multiplex PCR; TCRdb stores in-frame clones only, minus some. The sample shows about 650,000 clones, approximately 13% of them seen only once. Source material: naive CD4+ T cells from blood. The receptors derive from a man aged 25-45 years with type 1 diabetes.

The chain is built from TRBV5-4 and TRBJ2-7, with TRBD1 matching 7 bases. Unmatched junction bases numbered 17, after V lost 4 bases and J lost 4 bases. Germline V gene lookup returns CDR1 SGHNT and CDR2 YYREEE (reference sequence). CDR3 size: 17 residues. CDR3 sequence: CASSRRDRNPDPYEQYF. The CDR3 nucleotides are TGTGCCAGCAGCCGTCGGGACAGAAACCCCGATCCTTACGAGCAGTACTTC.

The CDR3 bases are TGTGCCAGCAGACGGGACGGTAATGAAAAACTGTTTTTT. It codes for CASRRDGNEKLFF. This sequence joins TRBV6-5 and TRBJ1-4; D possibly corresponds to TRBD1 (5 bases). CDR1 MNHEY and CDR2 SVGAGI come from the germline V gene. The CDR3 is 13 amino acids. V was shortened by 6 bases and J by 4 bases, with 9 bases between the two germline ends.

The J gene is TRBJ1-3, the V gene TRBV5-1; D may be TRBD1 (5 bases). From germline, CDR1 is SGHRS and CDR2 YFSETQ. CDR3 size: 14 residues. V lost 5 bases and J 4 bases, leaving 13 bases between the germline ends. Here the CDR3 DNA reads TGCGCCAGCAGTACCGGGACTTTAGGAAACACCATATATTTT. Its protein is CASSTGTLGNTIYF.

The chain is built from TRBV25-1 and TRBJ1-6; perhaps TRBD1 as D (5 bases). Trimming cost V 6 bases and J 5 bases, with 14 bases left between them. CDR1 MGHDK and CDR2 SYGVNS come from the germline V gene. CDR3 size: 15 residues. CDR3 residues: CASSQGRVNNSPLHF. The CDR3 DNA follows: TGTGCCAGCAGCCAGGGTCGGGTTAATAATTCACCCCTCCACTTT.

The sample holds a few counts of this clone. The rearrangement links TRBV29-1 to TRBJ2-3; tentatively, D is TRBD1 (6 bases). Between the trimmed V and J ends, which lost 5 bases and 0 bases, there was a span of 12 bases. CDR3 length: 14 amino acids. CDR1 SQVTM and CDR2 ANQGSEA come from the germline V gene. The CDR3 DNA reads as TGCAGCGTTCGGGTGGGGGCTAGCACAGATACGCAGTATTTT. Its protein product is CSVRVGASTDTQYF.

This clone was seen a few times. V is TRBV5-4 and J is TRBJ2-3; D not resolved. V was shortened by 0 bases and J by 2 bases, with 7 bases between the two germline ends. Germline V CDR1 and CDR2: SGHNT, YYREEE (reference sequence). The CDR3 is made up of 14 amino acids. The CDR3 DNA reads TGTGCCAGCAGCTTGGGAATAACCACAGATACGCAGTATTTT. Translating gives CASSLGITTDTQYF. Supplemented by reference TRBV5-4 and TRBJ2-3, the full variable domain reads ETGVTQSPTHLIKTRGQQVTLRCSSQSGHNTVSWYQQALGQGPQFIFQYYREEENGRGNFPPRFSGLQFPNYSSELNVNALELDDSALYLCASSLGITTDTQYFGPGTRLTVL.